These 19 T cell receptor beta chains came from one sample sequenced in a study of CD8+ T cells in alopecia areata. RNA was extracted and reverse transcribed into cDNA as the sequencing template. Sequencing was performed with immunoSEQ multiplex PCR; in TCRdb, only in-frame clones are kept and a portion is missing. Here the sample spans more than 100,000 clones, approximately 53% being singletons. Sequencing used CD4+ T cells sorted from blood, obtained at week 0. The receptors come from a human donor with alopecia areata.

The chain employs TRBV7-9 and TRBJ2-6; tentatively, D is TRBD1 (7 bases). This CDR3 region has 13 residues. Germline V gives CDR1 SEHNR, CDR2 FQNEAQ (reference sequence). V shed 6 bases and J shed 10 bases, with 13 bases lying between them. The CDR3 DNA follows: TGTGCCAGCAGTCCGACAGGGAGGAACGTCCTGACTTTC. Encoded protein: CASSPTGRNVLTF.

The chain carries TRBV30 and TRBJ2-5; D unclear. The CDR3 totals 12 residues. CDR1 GTSNPN and CDR2 SVGIG come from the germline V gene (reference sequence). With 2 bases removed from V and 5 bases from J, the gap between germline ends came to 9 bases. CDR3 nucleotides: TGTGCCTGGAGTTCATCTTGGGAGACCCAGTACTTC. This translates into CAWSSSWETQYF.

The chain carries TRBV30 and TRBJ2-4; D is undetermined. CDR3 length: 13 amino acids. Germline CDR1 is GTSNPN and CDR2 is SVGIG (reference sequence). The V end lost 0 bases, the J end lost 8 bases, and 11 bases lay between the germline ends. CDR3 region: CAWSVKGLDIQYF. DNA for the CDR3: TGTGCCTGGAGTGTAAAGGGATTAGACATTCAGTACTTC.

This clone appeared a few times. This chain links TRBV6-6 with TRBJ2-5, with D unclear. CDR1 is MNHNY, CDR2 SVGAGI, per germline (reference sequence). The CDR3 spans 14 residues. V was trimmed by 5 bases and J by 4 bases, leaving 14 bases between them. CDR3 nucleotides: TGTGCCAGCAGTGACGGACGAGGTGGAGAGACCCAGTACTTC. Protein sequence: CASSDGRGGETQYF.

The chain joins TRBV15 to TRBJ1-1; 8 bases are a match to TRBD1. CDR3 size: 15 residues. V lost 4 bases to trimming and J lost 1 base; unmatched junction nucleotides: 5. Looked up from germline, CDR1 is LNHNV and CDR2 is YYDKDF (reference sequence). The chain's CDR3 is CATSTRDRPNTEAFF. The CDR3 DNA is TGTGCCACCAGCACACGGGACAGGCCGAACACTGAAGCTTTCTTT.

The rearrangement uses TRBV5-1 and TRBJ2-1, with 8 bases aligning to TRBD1. J lost 9 bases, V lost 4 bases, and 12 bases had no gene match. CDR1 and CDR2 (germline): SGHRS, YFSETQ. The CDR3 runs to 15 residues. CDR3 residues: CASSRNPTGGGEQFF. The CDR3 DNA sequence: TGCGCCAGCAGCCGGAACCCTACAGGGGGTGGTGAGCAGTTCTTC.

This clone has a single count. The chain is built from TRBV11-3 and TRBJ1-1; D uncertain. V lost 5 bases to trimming and J lost 1 base, with 8 bases between them. Germline CDR1 reads SGHNT; CDR2 reads YENEEA. CDR3 size: 13 residues. CDR3 coding DNA: TGTGCCAGCAGCGCCTTTGAGAACACTGAAGCTTTCTTT. This codes for CASSAFENTEAFF.

The genes are TRBV25-1 and TRBJ1-2; D is ambiguous. V was pared by 5 bases and J by 6 bases, with 13 bases between. The CDR3 covers 13 residues. Germline CDR1 is MGHDK and CDR2 is SYGVNS. In DNA form, the CDR3 reads TGTGCCAGCAGTCCCTACATTTGGAATGGCTACACCTTC. It is translated as CASSPYIWNGYTF.

V gene TRBV10-2 combines with J gene TRBJ2-6; tentative D call: TRBD1 (5 bases). The CDR3 is made up of 17 amino acids. The V end lost 7 bases, the J end lost 4 bases, and 20 bases lay between the germline ends. Germline V gene data show CDR1 as WSHSY and CDR2 as SAAADI. The CDR3 protein is CASNLLTALGGANVLTF. The DNA for the CDR3 is TGCGCCAGCAATCTCCTGACAGCCCTTGGGGGGGCCAACGTCCTGACTTTC.

This clone was detected only a few times. The chain has TRBV1 and TRBJ1-2. TRBV1 is a pseudogene. This CDR3 has 14 amino acids. CDR3 coding DNA: TGCACCAGCAGCCGCTTGCGGATTCTCTATGGCTACACCTTC. Translated, it gives CTSSRLRILYGYTF.

The chain couples TRBV28 to TRBJ1-1; unclear D gene. Germline V gene lookup returns CDR1 MDHEN and CDR2 SYDVKM. V lost 3 bases to trimming and J lost 6 bases, with 5 bases between them. This CDR3 is built from 11 residues. The DNA for the CDR3 is TGTGCCAGCAGTTTCGTCGCTGAAGCTTTCTTT. This encodes CASSFVAEAFF.

V and J are TRBV5-4 and TRBJ1-2; D is ambiguous. The germline CDR1 and CDR2 sequences are SGHNT and YYREEE (reference sequence). This CDR3 spans 13 amino acids. V was shortened by 3 bases and J by 4 bases, with 10 bases between the two germline ends. The CDR3: CASSSSGVYGYTF. Written as DNA, the CDR3 is TGTGCCAGCAGCTCCTCGGGTGTCTATGGCTACACCTTC.

This clone has just a few counts. This chain uses TRBV7-3 with TRBJ2-1, with D possibly matching TRBD2 (5 bases). Trimming took 4 bases from V and 8 from J, leaving 9 bases between them. In germline, CDR1 is SGHTA, CDR2 FQGTGA. The CDR3 has 12 amino acids. Here the CDR3 reads CASSSRGDEQFF. The CDR3 nucleotides read TGTGCCAGCAGCTCCCGGGGTGATGAGCAGTTCTTC.

The CDR3 region has the DNA TGTGCCATCAAGGACGGATGGGGACAGTACGAGCAGTACTTC. Amino acid sequence: CAIKDGWGQYEQYF. V and J are TRBV10-3 and TRBJ2-7, with 7 bases aligning to TRBD1. Germline V gene sequence: CDR1 ENHRY, CDR2 SYGVKD. J was trimmed by 4 bases and V by 7 bases; bases with no gene match: 10. This CDR3 is 14 amino acids long.

The chain is built from TRBV30 and TRBJ2-7; tentatively, D is TRBD1 or TRBD2 (6 bases each). Germline CDR1 and CDR2: GTSNPN and SVGIG (reference sequence). V lost 5 bases, J lost 6 bases, and 20 bases lay in between. The CDR3 is made up of 14 amino acids. The CDR3: CAWHALGGRGEQYF. The CDR3 nucleotides are TGTGCCTGGCATGCGTTAGGGGGGCGCGGCGAGCAGTACTTC.

About this clone itself: Other DNA sequences in this specimen translate into the identical CDR3. The chain recombines TRBV7-9 with TRBJ2-7; D perhaps matches TRBD1 (5 bases). Trimming took 3 bases from V and 4 from J, leaving 7 bases between them. Germline CDR1 and CDR2: SEHNR and FQNEAQ (reference sequence). The CDR3 length is 12 residues. CDR3 nucleotide sequence: TGTGCCAGCAGCTTCTCAGGGTACGAGCAGTACTTC. Protein sequence: CASSFSGYEQYF.

This sequence joins TRBV5-1 and TRBJ1-6; the D gene is possibly TRBD1 (6 bases). This CDR3 has 16 amino acids. V lost 3 bases and J 8 bases, leaving 18 bases between the germline ends. In germline, CDR1 is SGHRS, CDR2 YFSETQ. The CDR3 bases are TGCGCCAGCAGCTCACAATCCGGGACATCCTATTCACCCCTCCACTTT. Protein sequence: CASSSQSGTSYSPLHF.

Regarding this clone: Other nucleotide sequences in the sample specify the same CDR3. The gene calls are TRBV5-4 and TRBJ2-5, with 7 bases lining up with TRBD2. V lost 10 bases and J lost 2; bases outside the gene matches: 2. This CDR3 region has 11 residues. Germline values: CDR1 SGHNT, CDR2 YYREEE (reference sequence). CDR3 in amino acids: CAGGGQETQYF. CDR3 DNA sequence: TGTGCCGGCGGGGGACAAGAGACCCAGTACTTC.

In this sample, this clone turned up a few times. The rearrangement joins TRBV7-2 to TRBJ2-7; 16 bases match TRBD2. The CDR3 length is 18 residues. V trimming: 1 base; J trimming: 2 bases; junction bases outside the gene matches: 5. Germline lookup yields CDR1 SGHTA and CDR2 FQGNSA. In DNA form, the CDR3 reads TGTGCCAGCAGCTTAGTGCCCGGGACTAGCGGGAGGGCCTACGAGCAGTACTTC. Its protein product is CASSLVPGTSGRAYEQYF.